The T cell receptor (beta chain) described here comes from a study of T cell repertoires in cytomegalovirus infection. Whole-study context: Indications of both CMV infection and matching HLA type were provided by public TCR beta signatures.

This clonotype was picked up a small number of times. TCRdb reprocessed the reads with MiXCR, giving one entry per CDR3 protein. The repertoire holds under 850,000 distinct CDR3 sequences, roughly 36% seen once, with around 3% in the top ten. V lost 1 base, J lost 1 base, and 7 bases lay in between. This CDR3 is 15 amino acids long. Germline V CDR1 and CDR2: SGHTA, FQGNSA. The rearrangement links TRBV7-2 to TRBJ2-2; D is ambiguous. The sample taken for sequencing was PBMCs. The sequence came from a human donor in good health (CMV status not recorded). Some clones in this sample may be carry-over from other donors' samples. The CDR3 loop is CASSLGPGNTGELFF. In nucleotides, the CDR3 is TGTGCCAGCAGCTTAGGACCAGGGAACACCGGGGAGCTGTTTTTT.